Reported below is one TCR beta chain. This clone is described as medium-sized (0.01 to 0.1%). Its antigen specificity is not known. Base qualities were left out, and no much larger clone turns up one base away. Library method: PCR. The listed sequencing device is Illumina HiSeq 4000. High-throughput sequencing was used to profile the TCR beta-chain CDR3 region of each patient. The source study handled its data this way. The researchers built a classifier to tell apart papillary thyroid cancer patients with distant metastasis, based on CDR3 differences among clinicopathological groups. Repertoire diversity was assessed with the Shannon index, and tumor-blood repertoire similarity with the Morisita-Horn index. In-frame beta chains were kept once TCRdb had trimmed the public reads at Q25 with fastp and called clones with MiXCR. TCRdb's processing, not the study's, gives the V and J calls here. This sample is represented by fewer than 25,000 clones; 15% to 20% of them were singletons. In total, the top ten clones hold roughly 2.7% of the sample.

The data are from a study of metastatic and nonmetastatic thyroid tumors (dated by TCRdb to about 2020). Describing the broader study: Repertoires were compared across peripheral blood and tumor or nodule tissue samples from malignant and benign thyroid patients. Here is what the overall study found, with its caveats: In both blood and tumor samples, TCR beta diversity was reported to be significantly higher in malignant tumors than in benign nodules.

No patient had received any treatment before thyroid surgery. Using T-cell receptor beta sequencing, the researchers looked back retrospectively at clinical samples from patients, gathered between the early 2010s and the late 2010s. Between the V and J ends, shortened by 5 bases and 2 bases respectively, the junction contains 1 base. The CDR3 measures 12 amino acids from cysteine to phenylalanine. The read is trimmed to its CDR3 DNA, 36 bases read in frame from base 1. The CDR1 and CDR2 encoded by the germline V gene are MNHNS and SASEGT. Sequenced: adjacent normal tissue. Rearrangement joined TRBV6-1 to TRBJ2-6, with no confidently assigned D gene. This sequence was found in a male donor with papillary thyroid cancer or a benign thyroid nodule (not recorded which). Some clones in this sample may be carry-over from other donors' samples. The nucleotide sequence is TGTGCCAGCAGTCCTGGGGCCAACGTCCTGACTTTC. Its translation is CASSPGANVLTF.